The 9 T cell receptor beta chains reported below all come from one sample, sequenced in a study of T cell responses to AZD1222 COVID-19 vaccine. Only in-frame clones appear in the TCRdb table, and some are missing; sequencing was by immunoSEQ multiplex PCR. Of just under 35,000 clones detected, 80% to 90% appear once; the ten largest clones hold about 6.6%. The input for sequencing was peripheral blood, taken on day 0 of AZD1222 vaccination. These receptors came from an adult in good health.

The genes are TRBV14 and TRBJ2-2; D gene uncertain. Trimming took off 3 bases at V and 1 base at J, with 12 bases between the two ends. This CDR3 has 16 residues. The germline gives CDR1 SGHDN, CDR2 FVKESK. CDR3: CASSHLLDGNTGELFF. CDR3 coding DNA: TGTGCCAGCAGCCACCTCTTGGACGGGAACACCGGGGAGCTGTTTTTT. Using reference TRBV14 and TRBJ2-2 for the parts outside the CDR3, the full variable domain is EAGVTQFPSHSVIEKGQTVTLRCDPISGHDNLYWYRRVMGKEIKFLLHFVKESKQDESGMPNNRFLAERTGGTYSTLKVQPAELEDSGVYFCASSHLLDGNTGELFFGEGSRLTVL.

The chain carries TRBV7-3 and TRBJ1-1; D call uncertain. The ends were cut back, 2 bases at V and 5 bases at J, with 9 bases in the middle. Germline values: CDR1 SGHTA, CDR2 FQGTGA. The CDR3 has 13 residues. The CDR3 nucleotides are TGTGCCAGCAGCTTACAACCGACGACTGAAGCTTTCTTT. This encodes CASSLQPTTEAFF.

Turning to this clone: One junction end disagrees with the germline gene, perhaps due to a read error. The chain employs TRBV5-6 and TRBJ2-3; D remains ambiguous. This CDR3 has 14 amino acids. The germline V gene encodes CDR1 SGHDT and CDR2 YYEEEE. CDR3 amino acids: CASNLDRWTDTQYF. The CDR3 DNA follows: TGTGCCAGCAACTTGGATCGTTGGACAGATACGCAGTATTTT.

This rearrangement joins TRBV5-6 to TRBJ2-2; 7 positions agree with TRBD1. The V segment lost 4 bases and the J segment 6 bases; nucleotides outside the gene matches: 3. CDR3 size: 13 residues. Germline V gene sequence: CDR1 SGHDT, CDR2 YYEEEE. DNA for the CDR3: TGTGCCAGCAGCCAGGGGGTCCCCGGGGAGCTGTTTTTT. Translation: CASSQGVPGELFF.

The genes are TRBV2 and TRBJ2-7, with 10 positions matching TRBD1. CDR3 length: 15 residues. Trimming took 8 bases from V and 0 from J; bases not matched to a gene: 7. The germline V gene has CDR1 SNHLY and CDR2 FYNNEI. CDR3 nucleotide sequence: TGTGCCAGCTCTCGACAGGGGGCGAACTCCTACGAGCAGTACTTC. Its translation is CASSRQGANSYEQYF.

Comment on this clone: A read error may produce the germline difference seen at one junction end. The chain joins TRBV7-7 to TRBJ2-7, with 7 bases aligning to TRBD1. Germline CDR1 SSHAT, CDR2 FNYEAQ (reference sequence). This CDR3 spans 14 amino acids. As DNA, the CDR3 is TGTGCTAGCAGCCACAACAGGGGAACCTACGAGCAGTACTTC. Amino acids: CASSHNRGTYEQYF.

V and J are TRBV7-2 and TRBJ1-6; no definite D call. The CDR3 runs 13 residues. Germline CDR1 and CDR2: SGHTA and FQGNSA. V was trimmed by 3 bases and J by 7 bases, leaving 7 bases between them. The CDR3 loop reads CASSFRQNSPLHF. The CDR3 nucleotides are TGTGCCAGCAGCTTCCGACAAAATTCACCCCTCCACTTT.

Only a few counts were recorded for this clone. The DNA for the CDR3 is TGTGCCAGCAGCGCGGAGGGGGGGCACAATCAGCCCCAGCATTTT. It yields the protein CASSAEGGHNQPQHF. This chain connects TRBV9 to TRBJ1-5; the D gene is possibly TRBD1 (6 bases). The germline V gene has CDR1 SGDLS and CDR2 YYNGEE. The CDR3 runs to 15 residues. Deletions cut 3 bases from V and 3 bases from J, with 13 bases between.

The V call is TRBV4-3, the J call TRBJ1-1; tentatively, D is TRBD1 (5 bases). The germline CDR1 and CDR2 sequences are LGHNA and YSLEER. Trimming pared 1 base from V and 11 bases from J, leaving 14 bases between. The CDR3 runs to 13 residues. The CDR3 loop reads CASSQGVGRVAFF. The CDR3, as DNA: TGCGCCAGCAGCCAAGGCGTAGGCAGGGTGGCTTTCTTT.